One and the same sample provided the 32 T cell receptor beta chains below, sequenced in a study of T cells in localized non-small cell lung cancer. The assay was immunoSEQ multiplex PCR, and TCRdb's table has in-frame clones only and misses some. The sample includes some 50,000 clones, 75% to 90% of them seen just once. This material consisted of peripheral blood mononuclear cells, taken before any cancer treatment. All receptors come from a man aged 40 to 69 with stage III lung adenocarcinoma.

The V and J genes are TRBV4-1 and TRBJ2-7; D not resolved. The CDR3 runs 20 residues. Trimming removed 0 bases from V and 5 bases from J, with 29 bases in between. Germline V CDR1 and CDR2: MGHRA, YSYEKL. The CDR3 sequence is CASSQDNGPNVGRRTHEQYF. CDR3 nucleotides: TGCGCCAGCAGCCAAGACAACGGTCCGAACGTCGGCAGGCGTACTCACGAGCAGTACTTC.

The CDR3 bases are TGTGCCAGCAGCCAAGAGGCCGAGGGAAACATTCAGTACTTC. Translated, it gives CASSQEAEGNIQYF. The chain recombines TRBV4-2 with TRBJ2-4, with D perhaps TRBD2 (5 bases). Trimming left V 0 bases short and J 6 bases short, with 9 bases between. The CDR3 is 14 amino acids. Germline V gene data show CDR1 as LGHNA and CDR2 as YNFKEQ.

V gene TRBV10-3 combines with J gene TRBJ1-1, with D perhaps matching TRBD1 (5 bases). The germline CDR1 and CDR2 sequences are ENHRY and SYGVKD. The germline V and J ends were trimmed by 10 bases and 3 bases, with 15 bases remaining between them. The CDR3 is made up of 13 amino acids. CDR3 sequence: CATGTREDTEAFF. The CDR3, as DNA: TGTGCCACCGGGACCCGGGAGGACACTGAAGCTTTCTTT.

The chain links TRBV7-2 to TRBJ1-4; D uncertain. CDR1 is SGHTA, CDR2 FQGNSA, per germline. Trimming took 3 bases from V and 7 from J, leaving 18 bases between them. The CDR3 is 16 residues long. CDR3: CASSLALGVVGEKLFF. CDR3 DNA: TGTGCCAGCAGCTTGGCTTTAGGAGTCGTAGGTGAAAAACTGTTTTTT.

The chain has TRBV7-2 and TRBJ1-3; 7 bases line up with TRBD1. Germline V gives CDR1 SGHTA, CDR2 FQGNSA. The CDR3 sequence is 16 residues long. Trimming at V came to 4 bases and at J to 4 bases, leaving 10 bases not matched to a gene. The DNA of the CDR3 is TGTGCCAGCAGCTCTGGGGGAGGGGGCTTAGGAAACACCATATATTTT. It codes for CASSSGGGGLGNTIYF.

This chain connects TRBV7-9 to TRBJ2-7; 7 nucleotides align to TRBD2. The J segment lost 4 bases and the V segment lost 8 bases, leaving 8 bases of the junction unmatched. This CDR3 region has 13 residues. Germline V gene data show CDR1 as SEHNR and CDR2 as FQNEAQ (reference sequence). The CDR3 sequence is CASGGGLLYEQYF. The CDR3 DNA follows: TGTGCCAGCGGGGGGGGACTACTTTACGAGCAGTACTTC.

This CDR3 reads CASSARTGGREQFF. CDR3 in DNA: TGTGCCAGCAGTGCCCGGACAGGGGGTAGGGAGCAGTTCTTC. The chain joins TRBV27 to TRBJ2-1; 10 bases align to TRBD1. The junction had 8 bases not matched to a gene; V was cut back by 5 bases and J by 10 bases. CDR1 is MNHEY and CDR2 is SMNVEV in the germline V gene (reference sequence). The CDR3 totals 14 residues.

As DNA, the CDR3 is TGTGCCAGCAGCTTAGGGGTCTCCAGGAGGGGGGACCAGAAACTGTTTTTT. Translating gives CASSLGVSRRGDQKLFF. The chain combines TRBV7-8 with TRBJ1-4, with D possibly being TRBD1 (6 bases). V was pared by 1 base and J by 11 bases, with 23 bases between. The CDR3 has 17 amino acids. The germline gives CDR1 SGHVS, CDR2 FQNEAQ.

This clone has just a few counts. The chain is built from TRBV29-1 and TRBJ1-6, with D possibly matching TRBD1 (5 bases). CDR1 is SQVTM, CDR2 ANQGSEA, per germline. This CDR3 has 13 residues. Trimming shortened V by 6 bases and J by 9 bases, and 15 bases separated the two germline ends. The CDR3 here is CSVSRDYGSPLHF. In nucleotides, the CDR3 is TGCAGCGTCTCCCGGGACTACGGTTCACCCCTCCACTTT.

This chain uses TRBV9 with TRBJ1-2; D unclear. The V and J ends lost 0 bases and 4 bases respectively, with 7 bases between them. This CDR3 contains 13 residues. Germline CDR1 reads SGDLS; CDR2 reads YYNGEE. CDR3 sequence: CASSVGGSYGYTF. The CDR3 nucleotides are TGTGCCAGCAGCGTAGGAGGTTCCTATGGCTACACCTTC.

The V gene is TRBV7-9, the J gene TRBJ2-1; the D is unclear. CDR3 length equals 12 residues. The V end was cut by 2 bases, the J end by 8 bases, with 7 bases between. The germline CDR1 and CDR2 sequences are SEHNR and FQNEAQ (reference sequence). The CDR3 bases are TGTGCCAGCAGCTTAATGGGTGATGAGCAGTTCTTC. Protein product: CASSLMGDEQFF.

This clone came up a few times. CDR3 region: CASKPNTEAFF. The CDR3 DNA reads as TGTGCCAGCAAACCCAACACTGAAGCTTTCTTT. This chain links TRBV2 with TRBJ1-1; D gene uncertain. CDR1 is SNHLY and CDR2 is FYNNEI in the germline V gene. The CDR3 extends over 11 amino acids. V was trimmed by 7 bases and J by 2 bases, leaving 5 bases between them.

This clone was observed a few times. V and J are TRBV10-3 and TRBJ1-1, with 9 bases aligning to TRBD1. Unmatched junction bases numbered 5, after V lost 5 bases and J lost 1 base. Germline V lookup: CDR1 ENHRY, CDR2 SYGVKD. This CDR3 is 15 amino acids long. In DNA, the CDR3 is TGTGCCATCAGTCAGGACAGGGGTGCGAACACTGAAGCTTTCTTT. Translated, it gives CAISQDRGANTEAFF.

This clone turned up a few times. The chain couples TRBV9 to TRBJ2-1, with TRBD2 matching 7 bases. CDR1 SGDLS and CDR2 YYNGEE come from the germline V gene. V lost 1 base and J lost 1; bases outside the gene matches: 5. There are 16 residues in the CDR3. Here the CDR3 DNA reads TGTGCCAGCAGCGTACGGGAGGTCAGATCCTACAATGAGCAGTTCTTC. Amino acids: CASSVREVRSYNEQFF.

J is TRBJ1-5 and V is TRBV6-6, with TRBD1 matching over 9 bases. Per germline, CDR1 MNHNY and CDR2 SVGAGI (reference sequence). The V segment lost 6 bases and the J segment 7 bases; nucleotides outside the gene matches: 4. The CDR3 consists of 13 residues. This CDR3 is CASRDRGGQPQHF. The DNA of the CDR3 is TGTGCCAGCAGGGACAGGGGCGGCCAGCCCCAGCATTTT.

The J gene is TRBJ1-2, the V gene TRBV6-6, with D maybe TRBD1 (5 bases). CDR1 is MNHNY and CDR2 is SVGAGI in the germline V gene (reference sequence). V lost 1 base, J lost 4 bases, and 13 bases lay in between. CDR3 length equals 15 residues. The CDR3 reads CASSYLQANSYGYTF. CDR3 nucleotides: TGTGCCAGCAGTTACTTACAGGCCAACTCCTATGGCTACACCTTC.

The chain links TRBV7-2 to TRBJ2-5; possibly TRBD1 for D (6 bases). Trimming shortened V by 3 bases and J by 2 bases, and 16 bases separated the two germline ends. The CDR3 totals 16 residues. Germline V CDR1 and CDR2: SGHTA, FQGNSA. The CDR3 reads CASSFVGRGQQETQYF. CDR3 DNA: TGTGCCAGCAGCTTTGTGGGCAGGGGACAACAAGAGACCCAGTACTTC.

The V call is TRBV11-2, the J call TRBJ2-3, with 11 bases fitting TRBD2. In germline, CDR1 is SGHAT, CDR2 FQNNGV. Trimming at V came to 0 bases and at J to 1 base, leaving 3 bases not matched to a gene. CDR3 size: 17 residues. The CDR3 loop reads CASSLELTSGGTDTQYF. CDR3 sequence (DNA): TGTGCCAGCAGCTTAGAGCTGACTAGCGGGGGCACAGATACGCAGTATTTT.

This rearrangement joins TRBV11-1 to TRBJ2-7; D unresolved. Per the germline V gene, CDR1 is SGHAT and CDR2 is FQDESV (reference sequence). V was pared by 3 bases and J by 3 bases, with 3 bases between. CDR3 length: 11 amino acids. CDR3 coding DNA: TGTGCCAGCAGCTTCAACTACGAGCAGTACTTC. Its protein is CASSFNYEQYF.

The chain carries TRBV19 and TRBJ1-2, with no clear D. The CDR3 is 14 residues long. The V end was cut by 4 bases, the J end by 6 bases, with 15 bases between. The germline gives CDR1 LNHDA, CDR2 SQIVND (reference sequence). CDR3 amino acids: CASSRPVREDGYTF. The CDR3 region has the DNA TGTGCCAGTAGTAGGCCAGTCCGGGAGGATGGCTACACCTTC.

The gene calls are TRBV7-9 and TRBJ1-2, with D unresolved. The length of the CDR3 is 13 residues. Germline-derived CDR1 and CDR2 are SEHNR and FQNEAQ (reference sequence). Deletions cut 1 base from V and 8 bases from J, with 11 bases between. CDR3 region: CASSLVDEKGYTF. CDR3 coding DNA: TGTGCCAGCAGCTTAGTGGACGAGAAGGGCTACACCTTC.

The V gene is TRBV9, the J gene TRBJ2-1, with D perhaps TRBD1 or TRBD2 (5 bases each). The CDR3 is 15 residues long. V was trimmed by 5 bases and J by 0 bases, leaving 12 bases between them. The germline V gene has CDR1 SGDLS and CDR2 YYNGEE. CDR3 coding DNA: TGTGCCAGCAGTGGGAGAGGGGACTCCTACAATGAGCAGTTCTTC. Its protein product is CASSGRGDSYNEQFF.

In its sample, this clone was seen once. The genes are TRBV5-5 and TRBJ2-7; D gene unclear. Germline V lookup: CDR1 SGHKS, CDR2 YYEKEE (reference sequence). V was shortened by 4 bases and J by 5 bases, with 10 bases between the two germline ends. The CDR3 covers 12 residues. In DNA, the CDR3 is TGTGCCAGCAGCCCTTATGGGAACGAGCAGTACTTC. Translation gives CASSPYGNEQYF.

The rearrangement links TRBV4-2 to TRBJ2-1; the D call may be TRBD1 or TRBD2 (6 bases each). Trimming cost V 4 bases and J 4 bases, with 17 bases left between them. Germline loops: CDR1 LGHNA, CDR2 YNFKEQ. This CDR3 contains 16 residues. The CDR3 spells CASSLQGRGLYNEQFF. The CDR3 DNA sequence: TGTGCCAGCAGCCTCCAGGGTCGGGGGCTGTACAATGAGCAGTTCTTC.

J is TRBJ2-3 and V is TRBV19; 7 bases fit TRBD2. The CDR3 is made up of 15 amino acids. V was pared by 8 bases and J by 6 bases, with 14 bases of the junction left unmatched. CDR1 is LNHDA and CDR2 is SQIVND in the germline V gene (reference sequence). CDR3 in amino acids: CASSPIAGGGDTQYF. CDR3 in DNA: TGTGCCAGTTCACCCATAGCGGGTGGGGGTGATACGCAGTATTTT.

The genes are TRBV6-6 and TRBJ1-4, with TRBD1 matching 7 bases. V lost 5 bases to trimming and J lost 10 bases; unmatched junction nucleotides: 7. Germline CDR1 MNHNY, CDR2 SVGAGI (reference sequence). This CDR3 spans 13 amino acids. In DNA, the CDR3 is TGTGCCAGCAGTAGACAGGGTAGCCGAAAACTGTTTTTT. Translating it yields CASSRQGSRKLFF.

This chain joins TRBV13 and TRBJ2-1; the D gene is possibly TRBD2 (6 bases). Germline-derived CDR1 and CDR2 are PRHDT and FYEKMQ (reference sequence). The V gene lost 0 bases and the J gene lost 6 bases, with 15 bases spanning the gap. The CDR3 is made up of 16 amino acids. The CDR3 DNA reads TGTGCCAGCAGCTTAGGTCGGGACTTAGCTTTCAATGAGCAGTTCTTC. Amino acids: CASSLGRDLAFNEQFF.

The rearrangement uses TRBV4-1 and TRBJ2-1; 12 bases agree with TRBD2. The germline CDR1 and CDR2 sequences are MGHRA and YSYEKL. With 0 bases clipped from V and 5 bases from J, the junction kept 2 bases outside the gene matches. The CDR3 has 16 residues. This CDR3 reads CASSQEGLAGHNEQFF. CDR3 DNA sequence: TGCGCCAGCAGCCAAGAGGGACTAGCGGGCCACAATGAGCAGTTCTTC.

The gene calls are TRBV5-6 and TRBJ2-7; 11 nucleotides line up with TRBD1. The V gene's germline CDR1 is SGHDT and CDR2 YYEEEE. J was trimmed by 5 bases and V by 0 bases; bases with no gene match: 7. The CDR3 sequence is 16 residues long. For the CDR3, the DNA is TGTGCCAGCAGCTTGGCCTTCGGACAGGGGGCGGACGAGCAGTACTTC. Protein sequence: CASSLAFGQGADEQYF.

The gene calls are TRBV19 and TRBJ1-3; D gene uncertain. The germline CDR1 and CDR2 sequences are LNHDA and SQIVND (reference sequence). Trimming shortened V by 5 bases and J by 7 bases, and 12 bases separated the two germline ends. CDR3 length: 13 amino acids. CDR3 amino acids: CASSGHTANTIYF. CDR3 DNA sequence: TGTGCCAGTAGTGGCCACACGGCGAACACCATATATTTT.

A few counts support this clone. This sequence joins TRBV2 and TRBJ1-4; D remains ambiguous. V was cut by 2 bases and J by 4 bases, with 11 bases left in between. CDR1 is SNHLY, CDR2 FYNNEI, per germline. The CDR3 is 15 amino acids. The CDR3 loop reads CASSESGYSNEKLFF. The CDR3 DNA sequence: TGTGCCAGCAGTGAATCGGGTTACAGTAATGAAAAACTGTTTTTT.

The CDR3 DNA is TGTGCCAGCAGCGACCACAGGGACCAGAACACTGAAGCTTTCTTT. Translating it yields CASSDHRDQNTEAFF. J is TRBJ1-1 and V is TRBV6-1; tentatively, D is TRBD1 (6 bases). This CDR3 is 15 amino acids long. Per the germline V gene, CDR1 is MNHNS and CDR2 is SASEGT. V shed 6 bases and J shed 1 base, with 15 bases lying between them.